These 23 T cell receptor beta chains share one sample of origin, sequenced in a study of vaccination effects on CD4 cells after COVID-19. This table comes from immunoSEQ multiplex PCR, and its TCRdb copy is limited to in-frame clones, with some not included. In the table there are 50,000 to 75,000 clones, around 80% of which are singletons. Their antigens are not known. Once cultured for about 9 days, the cells underwent separation to obtain CD4+ T cells. Here the sequenced sample was CD4+ T cells from PBMCs cultured without peptide, taken before COVID-19 vaccination. The receptors stem from a human donor who received a COVID-19 vaccine.

The chain has TRBV10-1 and TRBJ2-1; no clear D gene. The CDR3 runs 16 residues. Trimming pared 2 bases from V and 0 bases from J, leaving 11 bases between. The germline CDR1 and CDR2 sequences are WNHNN and SYGVQD (reference sequence). This chain's CDR3 is CASSEVPPSSYNEQFF. CDR3 in DNA: TGCGCCAGCAGTGAGGTCCCTCCTAGCTCCTACAATGAGCAGTTCTTC.

The J gene is TRBJ1-1, the V gene TRBV19; D gene uncertain. The V gene's germline CDR1 is LNHDA and CDR2 SQIVND (reference sequence). CDR3 length equals 15 residues. The ends were cut back, 5 bases at V and 2 bases at J, with 15 bases in the middle. The CDR3 nucleotides are TGTGCCAGTAGTCGCCTTGGGGATATAAACACTGAAGCTTTCTTT. Translated: CASSRLGDINTEAFF.

This clone was counted a single time. J is TRBJ1-3 and V is TRBV6-6, with 8 bases fitting TRBD1. The CDR3 totals 14 residues. Trimming took 7 bases from V and 2 from J; bases not matched to a gene: 4. In germline, CDR1 is MNHNY, CDR2 SVGAGI (reference sequence). CDR3 region: CASNLQGAGNTIYF. The CDR3 DNA sequence: TGTGCCAGCAATTTACAGGGGGCTGGAAACACCATATATTTT.

J is TRBJ2-7 and V is TRBV25-1; D is undetermined. The germline CDR1 and CDR2 sequences are MGHDK and SYGVNS. CDR3 length equals 16 residues. V was pared by 0 bases and J by 2 bases, with 14 bases between. The CDR3 loop is CASSEYRAGVTYEQYV. The CDR3 nucleotides are TGTGCCAGCAGTGAATATAGGGCAGGAGTAACCTACGAGCAGTACGTC.

The chain links TRBV10-1 to TRBJ1-2; D not certain. From germline, CDR1 is WNHNN and CDR2 SYGVQD (reference sequence). There are 13 residues in the CDR3. V lost 3 bases and J 8 bases, leaving 13 bases between the germline ends. The CDR3 coding sequence is TGCGCCAGCAGTGACAGCCTAGTGCGGGGCTACACCTTC. It codes for CASSDSLVRGYTF.

This sequence joins TRBV7-2 and TRBJ2-3, with no clear D. This CDR3 is built from 11 residues. Trimming removed 0 bases at V and 5 bases at J, with 0 bases between. Germline V gene data show CDR1 as SGHTA and CDR2 as FQGNSA. Written as DNA, the CDR3 is TGTGCCAGCAGCTTAGCAGATACGCAGTATTTT. Protein product: CASSLADTQYF.

The chain employs TRBV7-8 and TRBJ2-7; D remains ambiguous. This CDR3 region has 11 residues. CDR1 is SGHVS, CDR2 FQNEAQ, per germline. V was clipped by 5 bases and J by 7 bases, with 9 bases between them. The chain's CDR3 is CASSIVGEQYV. DNA for the CDR3: TGTGCCAGCAGCATCGTTGGGGAGCAGTACGTC.

This clone occurred once. This rearrangement joins TRBV10-1 to TRBJ2-3; 9 bases are a match to TRBD2. The CDR3 runs 15 residues. CDR1 is WNHNN and CDR2 is SYGVQD in the germline V gene (reference sequence). The ends lost 3 bases at V and 5 bases at J; junction bases unmatched: 6. The CDR3 is CASSEVIAGVDTQYF. CDR3 sequence (DNA): TGCGCCAGCAGTGAAGTTATAGCGGGGGTAGATACGCAGTATTTT.

The genes are TRBV10-2 and TRBJ2-2, with no clear D. Germline V gene sequence: CDR1 WSHSY, CDR2 SAAADI. V lost 0 bases, J lost 5 bases, and 10 bases lay in between. This CDR3 has 15 amino acids. The CDR3 region has the DNA TGCGCCAGCAGTGAGTCCGGCCCCCCAACCGGGGAGCTGTTTTTT. Translating it yields CASSESGPPTGELFF.

This clone appeared once. This chain joins TRBV11-2 and TRBJ2-3; the match to TRBD2 covers 15 bases. V gave up 4 bases and J gave up 6 bases; unmatched junction bases: 5. From germline, CDR1 is SGHAT and CDR2 FQNNGV. The CDR3 is made up of 16 amino acids. CDR3 nucleotide sequence: TGTGCCAGCAGCTCACGGACTAGCGGGGGGGAGGATACGCAGTATTTT. This sequence encodes CASSSRTSGGEDTQYF.

This clone was found once. Other DNA sequences in this specimen translate into the identical CDR3. V and J are TRBV7-2 and TRBJ1-2, with a possible D match to TRBD1 (6 bases). V lost 5 bases and J 2 bases, leaving 9 bases between the germline ends. The germline CDR1 and CDR2 sequences are SGHTA and FQGNSA. The CDR3 runs to 13 residues. CDR3 loop: CASSLGQNYGYTF. The CDR3 DNA follows: TGTGCCAGCAGCCTCGGACAGAACTATGGCTACACCTTC.

The chain joins TRBV13 to TRBJ1-6; D is unclear. With 5 bases removed from V and 7 bases from J, the gap between germline ends came to 9 bases. There are 13 residues in the CDR3. Looked up from germline, CDR1 is PRHDT and CDR2 is FYEKMQ (reference sequence). The CDR3 DNA is TGTGCCAGCAGCCGGACGGAGAATTCACCCCTCCACTTT. Translation gives CASSRTENSPLHF.

The V gene is TRBV24-1, the J gene TRBJ2-1; a possible D gene is TRBD2 (6 bases). Looked up from germline, CDR1 is KGHDR and CDR2 is SFDVKD. The V end was cut by 5 bases, the J end by 10 bases, with 23 bases between. The CDR3 is made up of 16 amino acids. The CDR3 DNA reads TGTGCCACCAGTGCTACGCGCGGGACTCCGGTTGCAGAGCAGTTCTTC. This gives the protein CATSATRGTPVAEQFF.

This sequence joins TRBV18 and TRBJ1-4; 7 bases are shared with TRBD1. The germline gives CDR1 KGHSH, CDR2 LQKENI. CDR3 size: 14 residues. Losses at the gene ends were 6 bases for V and 8 bases for J; bases not matched to a gene: 9. The CDR3: CASSPTGLKEKLFF. The CDR3 DNA reads TGTGCCAGCTCCCCGACAGGGTTAAAGGAAAAACTGTTTTTT.

A note on this clone: The sample holds other DNA sequences that translate to the same CDR3. V gene TRBV7-8 combines with J gene TRBJ2-2, with D possibly called TRBD1 or TRBD2 (5 bases each). The CDR3 runs to 16 residues. The V gene's germline CDR1 is SGHVS and CDR2 FQNEAQ. Trimming cost V 0 bases and J 0 bases, with 8 bases left between them. The CDR3 bases are TGTGCCAGCAGCTTAGCAGAGGGGTCGAACACCGGGGAGCTGTTTTTT. Amino acids: CASSLAEGSNTGELFF.

The chain is built from TRBV7-9 and TRBJ2-3; a possible D gene is TRBD1 (5 bases). This CDR3 is built from 14 residues. Germline V gene data show CDR1 as SEHNR and CDR2 as FQNEAQ (reference sequence). V lost 5 bases and J lost 5, with 14 bases in between. The CDR3 DNA sequence: TGTGCCAGCAGCCTCACAGGTACGGGAGATACGCAGTATTTT. It translates to CASSLTGTGDTQYF.

The sample holds a few counts of this clone. The V and J genes are TRBV7-9 and TRBJ2-3; tentatively, D is TRBD1 or TRBD2 (5 bases each). There are 16 residues in the CDR3. Germline V lookup: CDR1 SEHNR, CDR2 FQNEAQ (reference sequence). Trimming cost V 4 bases and J 3 bases, with 17 bases left between them. The CDR3 loop is CASSSYPRDGTDTQYF. DNA for the CDR3: TGTGCCAGCAGCTCTTATCCTAGGGACGGTACAGATACGCAGTATTTT.

This sequence joins TRBV12-3 or TRBV12-4 and TRBJ2-1; D is uncertain. V lost 3 bases and J 4 bases, leaving 7 bases between the germline ends. This CDR3 is built from 13 residues. The CDR3 sequence is CASSFGPYNEQFF. The CDR3 bases are TGTGCCAGCAGTTTCGGGCCTTACAATGAGCAGTTCTTC.

This rearrangement joins TRBV7-2 to TRBJ2-2; 7 bases fit TRBD1. Germline trimming cut 5 bases from V and 4 bases from J; bases unmatched to any gene: 7. CDR3 length equals 15 residues. Germline V gene sequence: CDR1 SGHTA, CDR2 FQGNSA. CDR3 sequence reads: CASSVEQGTTGELFF. The CDR3 nucleotides read TGTGCCAGCAGCGTAGAACAGGGGACCACCGGGGAGCTGTTTTTT.

This chain uses TRBV7-2 with TRBJ1-1; D possibly corresponds to TRBD1 (6 bases). Deletions cut 2 bases from V and 4 bases from J, with 14 bases between. The CDR3 covers 15 residues. From germline, CDR1 is SGHTA and CDR2 FQGNSA. The CDR3 spells CASSLTGQMGTEAFF. The CDR3, as DNA: TGTGCCAGCAGCTTAACAGGACAGATGGGCACTGAAGCTTTCTTT. The entire variable domain, with the rest obtained from reference TRBV7-2 and TRBJ1-1, is as follows: GAGVSQSPSNKVTEKGKDVELRCDPISGHTALYWYRQSLGQGLEFLIYFQGNSAPDKSGLPSDRFSAERTGGSVSTLTIQRTQQEDSAVYLCASSLTGQMGTEAFFGQGTRLTVV.

This chain links TRBV7-2 with TRBJ1-5; TRBD1 matches at 7 bases. The V gene's germline CDR1 is SGHTA and CDR2 FQGNSA. This CDR3 contains 15 residues. The ends lost 2 bases at V and 1 base at J; junction bases unmatched: 2. The CDR3 DNA is TGTGCCAGCAGCTTAAAGGGGGCGAGCAATCAGCCCCAGCATTTT. Its translation is CASSLKGASNQPQHF.

This chain connects TRBV18 to TRBJ1-1, with D possibly being TRBD1 (6 bases). CDR1 and CDR2 from the germline V gene are KGHSH and LQKENI. Trimming left V 5 bases short and J 1 base short, with 8 bases between. The CDR3 consists of 13 residues. The CDR3 is CASSGGPNTEAFF. CDR3 DNA sequence: TGTGCCAGCTCAGGGGGGCCGAACACTGAAGCTTTCTTT.

This chain links TRBV6-5 with TRBJ2-2; D ambiguous. Looked up from germline, CDR1 is MNHEY and CDR2 is SVGAGI. Trimming took 7 bases from V and 6 from J, leaving 15 bases between them. CDR3 length: 14 residues. CDR3 sequence (DNA): TGTGCCAGCAACAACGTTCGGTCCCCCGGGGAGCTGTTTTTT. Translated: CASNNVRSPGELFF.